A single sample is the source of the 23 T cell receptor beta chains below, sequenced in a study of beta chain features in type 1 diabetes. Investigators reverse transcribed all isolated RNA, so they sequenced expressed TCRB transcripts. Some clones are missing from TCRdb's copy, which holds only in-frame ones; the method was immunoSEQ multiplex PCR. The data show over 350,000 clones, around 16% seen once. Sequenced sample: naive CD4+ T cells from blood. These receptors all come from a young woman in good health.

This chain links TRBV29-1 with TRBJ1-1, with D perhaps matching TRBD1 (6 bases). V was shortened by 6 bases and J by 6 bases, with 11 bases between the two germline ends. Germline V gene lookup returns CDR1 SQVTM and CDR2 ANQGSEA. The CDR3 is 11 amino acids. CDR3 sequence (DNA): TGCAGCGTCGGTCGACAGGCTGAAGCTTTCTTT. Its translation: CSVGRQAEAFF.

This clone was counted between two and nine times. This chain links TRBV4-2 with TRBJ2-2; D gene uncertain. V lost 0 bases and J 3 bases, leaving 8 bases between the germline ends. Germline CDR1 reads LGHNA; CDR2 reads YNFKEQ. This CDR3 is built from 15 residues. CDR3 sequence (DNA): TGTGCCAGCAGCCAAGATCGGGTTGACACCGGGGAGCTGTTTTTT. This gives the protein CASSQDRVDTGELFF.

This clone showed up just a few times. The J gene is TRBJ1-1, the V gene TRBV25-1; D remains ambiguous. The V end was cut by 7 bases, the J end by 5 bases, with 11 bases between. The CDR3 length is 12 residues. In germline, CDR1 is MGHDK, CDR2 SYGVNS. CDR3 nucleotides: TGTGCCAGCACCGGCGGGGAAACTGAAGCTTTCTTT. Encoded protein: CASTGGETEAFF.

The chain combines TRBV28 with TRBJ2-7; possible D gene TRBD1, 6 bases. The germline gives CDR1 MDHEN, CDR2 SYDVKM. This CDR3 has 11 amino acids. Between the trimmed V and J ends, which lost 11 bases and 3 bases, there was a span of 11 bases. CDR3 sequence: CAWGQDYEQYF. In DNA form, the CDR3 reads TGTGCCTGGGGGCAAGACTACGAGCAGTACTTC.

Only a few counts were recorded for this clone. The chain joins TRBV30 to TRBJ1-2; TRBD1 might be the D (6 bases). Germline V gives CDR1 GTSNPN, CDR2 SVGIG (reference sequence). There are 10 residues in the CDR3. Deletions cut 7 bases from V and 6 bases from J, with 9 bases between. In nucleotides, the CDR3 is TGTGCCTCTACAGGGAATGGCTACACCTTC. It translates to CASTGNGYTF.

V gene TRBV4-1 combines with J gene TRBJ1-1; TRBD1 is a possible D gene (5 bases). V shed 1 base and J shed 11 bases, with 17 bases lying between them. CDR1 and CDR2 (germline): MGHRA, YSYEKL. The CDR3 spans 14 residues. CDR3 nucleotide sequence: TGCGCCAGCAGCCAAGGGCCCCAGGGCCGGGGGGCTTTCTTT. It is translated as CASSQGPQGRGAFF.

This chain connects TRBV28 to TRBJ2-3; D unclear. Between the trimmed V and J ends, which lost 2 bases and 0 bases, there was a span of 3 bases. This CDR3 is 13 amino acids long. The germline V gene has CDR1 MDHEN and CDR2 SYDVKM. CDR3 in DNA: TGTGCCAGCAGTTTAGGCAGCACAGATACGCAGTATTTT. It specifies CASSLGSTDTQYF.

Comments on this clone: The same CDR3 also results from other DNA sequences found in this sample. The CDR3 loop reads CASSVTSGDYNEQFF. The DNA of the CDR3 is TGTGCCAGCAGCGTAACTAGCGGGGATTACAATGAGCAGTTCTTC. The V gene is TRBV9, the J gene TRBJ2-1; 10 nucleotides agree with TRBD2. Trimming cost V 1 base and J 4 bases; bases outside gene matches: 2. CDR3 size: 15 residues. In germline, CDR1 is SGDLS, CDR2 YYNGEE.

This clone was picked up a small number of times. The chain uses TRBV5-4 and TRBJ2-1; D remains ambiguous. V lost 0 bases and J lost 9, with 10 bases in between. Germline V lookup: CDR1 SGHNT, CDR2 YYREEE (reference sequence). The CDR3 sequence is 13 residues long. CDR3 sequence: CASSLASRGEQFF. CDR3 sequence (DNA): TGTGCCAGCAGCTTGGCCTCTCGAGGTGAGCAGTTCTTC. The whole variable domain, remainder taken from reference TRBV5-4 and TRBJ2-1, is ETGVTQSPTHLIKTRGQQVTLRCSSQSGHNTVSWYQQALGQGPQFIFQYYREEENGRGNFPPRFSGLQFPNYSSELNVNALELDDSALYLCASSLASRGEQFFGPGTRLTVL.

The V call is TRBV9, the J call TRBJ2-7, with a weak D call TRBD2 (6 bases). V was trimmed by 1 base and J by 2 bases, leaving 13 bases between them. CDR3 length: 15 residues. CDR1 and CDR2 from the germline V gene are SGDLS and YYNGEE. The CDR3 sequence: CASSVSPGVPYEQYF. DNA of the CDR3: TGTGCCAGCAGCGTAAGCCCGGGAGTCCCCTACGAGCAGTACTTC.

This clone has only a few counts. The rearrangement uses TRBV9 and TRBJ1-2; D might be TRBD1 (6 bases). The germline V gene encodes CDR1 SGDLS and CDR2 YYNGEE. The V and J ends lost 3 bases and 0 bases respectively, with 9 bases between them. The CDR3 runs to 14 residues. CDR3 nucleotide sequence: TGTGCCAGCAGCGCCGGACAGACTAACTATGGCTACACCTTC. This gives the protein CASSAGQTNYGYTF.

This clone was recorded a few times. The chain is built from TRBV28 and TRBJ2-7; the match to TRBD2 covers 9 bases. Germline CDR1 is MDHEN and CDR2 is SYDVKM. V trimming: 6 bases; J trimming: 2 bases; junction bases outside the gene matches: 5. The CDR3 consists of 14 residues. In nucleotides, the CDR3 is TGTGCCAGCAGAAGACTAGCGGTCCCCTACGAGCAGTACTTC. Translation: CASRRLAVPYEQYF.

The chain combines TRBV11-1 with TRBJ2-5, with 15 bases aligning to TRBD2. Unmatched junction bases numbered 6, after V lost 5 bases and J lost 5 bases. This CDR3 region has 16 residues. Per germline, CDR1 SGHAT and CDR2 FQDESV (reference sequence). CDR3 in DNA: TGTGCCAGCAGCGTCGGACTAGCGGGAGGGCCCGAGACCCAGTACTTC. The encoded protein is CASSVGLAGGPETQYF.

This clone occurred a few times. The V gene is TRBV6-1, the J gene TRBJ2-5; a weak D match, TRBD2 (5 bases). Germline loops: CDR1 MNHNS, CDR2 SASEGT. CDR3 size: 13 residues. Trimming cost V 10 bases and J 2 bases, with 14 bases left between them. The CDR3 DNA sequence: TGTGCCACGAGCTTGGACTCTCAAGAGACCCAGTACTTC. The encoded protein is CATSLDSQETQYF.

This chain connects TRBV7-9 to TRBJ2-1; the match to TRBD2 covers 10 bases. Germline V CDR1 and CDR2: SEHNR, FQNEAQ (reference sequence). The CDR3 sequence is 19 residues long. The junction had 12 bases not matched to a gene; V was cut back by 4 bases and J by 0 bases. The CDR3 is CASSYLSGRRQVSYNEQFF. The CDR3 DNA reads TGTGCCAGCAGCTACCTTAGCGGGAGGCGACAAGTCTCCTACAATGAGCAGTTCTTC.

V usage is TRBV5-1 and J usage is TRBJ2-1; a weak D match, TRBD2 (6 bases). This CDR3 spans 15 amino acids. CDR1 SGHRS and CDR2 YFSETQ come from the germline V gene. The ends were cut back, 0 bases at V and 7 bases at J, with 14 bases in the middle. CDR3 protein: CASSLGVGAGNEQFF. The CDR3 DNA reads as TGCGCCAGCAGCTTGGGAGTGGGAGCGGGTAATGAGCAGTTCTTC.

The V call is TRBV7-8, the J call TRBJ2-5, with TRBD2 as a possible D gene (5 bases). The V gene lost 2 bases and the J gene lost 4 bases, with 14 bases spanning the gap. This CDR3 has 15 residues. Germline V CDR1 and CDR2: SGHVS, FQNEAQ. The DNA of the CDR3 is TGTGCCAGCAGCTTAAGACGGCTGGGGAGAGAGACCCAGTACTTC. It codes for CASSLRRLGRETQYF.

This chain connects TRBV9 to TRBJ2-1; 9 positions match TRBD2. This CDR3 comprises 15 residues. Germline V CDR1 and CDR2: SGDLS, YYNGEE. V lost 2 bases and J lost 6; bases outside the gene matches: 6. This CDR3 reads CASSVSGSHLNEQFF. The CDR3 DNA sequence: TGTGCCAGCAGCGTTAGCGGGAGTCACCTCAATGAGCAGTTCTTC.

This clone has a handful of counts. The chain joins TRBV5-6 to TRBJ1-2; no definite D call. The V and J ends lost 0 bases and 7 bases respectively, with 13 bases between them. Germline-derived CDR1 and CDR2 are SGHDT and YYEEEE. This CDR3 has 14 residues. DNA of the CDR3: TGTGCCAGCAGCTTGGTCCAGGTTGCGTCTGGCTACACCTTC. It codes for CASSLVQVASGYTF. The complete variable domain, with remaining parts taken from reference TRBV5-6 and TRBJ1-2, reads DAGVTQSPTHLIKTRGQQVTLRCSPKSGHDTVSWYQQALGQGPQFIFQYYEEEERQRGNFPDRFSGHQFPNYSSELNVNALLLGDSALYLCASSLVQVASGYTFGSGTRLTVV.

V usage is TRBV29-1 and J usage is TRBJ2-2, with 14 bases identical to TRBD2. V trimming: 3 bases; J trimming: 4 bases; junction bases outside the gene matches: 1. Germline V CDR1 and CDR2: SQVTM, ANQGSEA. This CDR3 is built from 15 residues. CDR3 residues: CSVDGTSGSTGELFF. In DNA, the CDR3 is TGCAGCGTTGATGGGACTAGCGGGAGCACCGGGGAGCTGTTTTTT.

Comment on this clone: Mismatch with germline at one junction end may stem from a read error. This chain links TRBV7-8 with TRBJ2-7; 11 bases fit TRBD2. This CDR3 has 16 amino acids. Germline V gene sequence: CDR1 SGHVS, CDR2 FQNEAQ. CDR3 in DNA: TGTGCCAGCAGCCTAGCAACTAGCGGGAGTCTCTACGAGCAGTACTTC. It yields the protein CASSLATSGSLYEQYF.

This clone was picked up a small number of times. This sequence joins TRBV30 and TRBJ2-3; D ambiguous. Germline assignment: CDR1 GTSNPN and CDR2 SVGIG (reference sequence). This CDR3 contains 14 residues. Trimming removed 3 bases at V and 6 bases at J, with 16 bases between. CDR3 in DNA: TGTGCCTGGAGCCTGAGGCGGCTGGAGGATACGCAGTATTTT. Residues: CAWSLRRLEDTQYF.

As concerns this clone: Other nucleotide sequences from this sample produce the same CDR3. The CDR3: CASSLGQTYNEQFF. The CDR3 DNA follows: TGCGCCAGCAGCTTGGGTCAGACTTACAATGAGCAGTTCTTC. This chain uses TRBV5-1 with TRBJ2-1; D call uncertain. The CDR3 loop spans 14 amino acids. V was trimmed by 0 bases and J by 4 bases, leaving 8 bases between them. Per germline, CDR1 SGHRS and CDR2 YFSETQ.